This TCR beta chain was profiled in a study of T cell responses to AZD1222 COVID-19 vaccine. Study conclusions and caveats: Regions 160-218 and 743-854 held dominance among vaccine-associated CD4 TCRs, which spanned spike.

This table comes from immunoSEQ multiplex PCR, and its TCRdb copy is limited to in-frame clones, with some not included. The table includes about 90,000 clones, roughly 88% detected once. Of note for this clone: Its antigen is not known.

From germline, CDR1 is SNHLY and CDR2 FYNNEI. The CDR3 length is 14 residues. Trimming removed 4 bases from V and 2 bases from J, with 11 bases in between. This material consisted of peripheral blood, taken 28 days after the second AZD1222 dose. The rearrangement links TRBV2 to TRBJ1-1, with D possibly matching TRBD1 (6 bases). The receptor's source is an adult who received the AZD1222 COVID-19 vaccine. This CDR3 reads CASSALGGNTEAFF. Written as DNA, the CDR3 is TGTGCCAGCAGTGCTTTAGGGGGAAACACTGAAGCTTTCTTT.